Listed below are T cell receptor beta chains from one sample, sequenced in a study of cytomegalovirus exposure and HLA in healthy donors. Profiling relied on immunoSEQ multiplex PCR, and the TCRdb table lists in-frame clones only, not all of them. The sample lists about 180,000 clones; more than 70% were seen once. Sequences were obtained from PBMCs. These receptors were obtained from a boy between 2 and 15 years old in good health and CMV-seronegative. Both conserved end residues are part of each CDR3. D genes are given only for firm matches. Clone size appears in some rows only: once, few, many, or a class for an expanded clone.

j_gene | abundance | d_gene | v_gene | CDR3nt | CDR3aa
TRBJ2-4 | . | . | TRBV7-9 | TGTGCCAGCAGCCAGCCCACCGGGACAATGTACTTC | CASSQPTGTMYF
TRBJ1-1 | . | . | TRBV27 | TGTGCCAGCAGTTTACTTCCGGGTAACACTGAAGCTTTCTTT | CASSLLPGNTEAFF
TRBJ2-7 | . | . | TRBV7-7 | TGTGCCAGCAGCTATTACGAGCAGTACTTC | CASSYYEQYF
TRBJ2-7 | . | . | TRBV19 | TGTGCCAGTAGTATGGGGCCTTCCTACGAGCAGTACTTC | CASSMGPSYEQYF
TRBJ2-3 | . | . | TRBV4-1 | TGCGCCAGCAGCCTGAACACTAGCCCTGATACGCAGTATTTT | CASSLNTSPDTQYF
TRBJ1-1 | . | TRBD1 | TRBV28 | TGTGCCACCCAAAGGAGAGGGGGCCCACTGGGAAACACTGAAGCTTTCTTT | CATQRRGGPLGNTEAFF
TRBJ1-3 | . | . | TRBV18 | TGTGCCAGCTCACCGGGGAGCTCTGGAAACACCATATATTTT | CASSPGSSGNTIYF
TRBJ1-3 | . | . | TRBV4-1 | TGCGCCAGCAGCCAAGATCGGTACGGGGTAGGGAGGAACACCATATATTTT | CASSQDRYGVGRNTIYF
TRBJ2-3 | few | . | TRBV19 | TGTGCCAGTAGTATAGGCCGACGCCGGAGTAGCACAGATACGCAGTATTTT | CASSIGRRRSSTDTQYF
TRBJ1-1 | . | . | TRBV23-1 | TGCGCCAGCCACAAAAGGCGGGCAGCCCCGAACACTGAAGCTTTCTTT | CASHKRRAAPNTEAFF
TRBJ1-2 | . | . | TRBV5-1 | TGCGCCAGCAGCTTGGTTGGGGGCGGCTACACCTTC | CASSLVGGGYTF
TRBJ1-2 | . | TRBD1 | TRBV27 | TGTGCCAGCAGTTCAGGGGGCCGTGGCTACACCTTC | CASSSGGRGYTF
TRBJ2-7 | . | . | TRBV5-4 | TGTGCCAGCAGCTCCCAGTACGAGCAGTACTTC | CASSSQYEQYF
TRBJ2-7 | . | TRBD2 | TRBV2 | TGTGCCAGCAGTGTAATGCGGGAGGGCCTCTACGAGCAGTACTTC | CASSVMREGLYEQYF
TRBJ1-1 | . | . | TRBV21-1 | TGTGCCAGCAGTGTGGGCCCCGCTGAAGCTTTCTTT | CASSVGPAEAFF